Listed here is a single TCR beta chain. The sample belongs to a study of blood T cell repertoires in COVID-19. Only in-frame clones appear in the TCRdb table, and some are missing; sequencing was by immunoSEQ multiplex PCR. The profile covers 250,000 to 300,000 clones, with about 90% appearing a single time and 3.7% taken by the ten largest. This CDR3 comprises 14 residues. V lost 6 bases and J 2 bases, leaving 11 bases between the germline ends. CDR1 and CDR2 from the germline V gene are MNHEY and SVGAGI. The genes are TRBV6-5 and TRBJ2-1; tentatively, D is TRBD1 (5 bases). The sequence was collected from a woman aged 40 to 50 with acute or convalescent COVID-19. The sample was peripheral blood. The DNA of the CDR3 is TGTGCCAGCAGCCCCAGGGATGCCTACAATGAGCAGTTCTTC. This gives the protein CASSPRDAYNEQFF.